The rows below give T cell receptor beta chains drawn from one sample of a study of TIL therapy for anti-PD-1-resistant metastatic lung cancer. The data were produced by immunoSEQ multiplex PCR, yet TCRdb's version contains in-frame clones alone and is incomplete. The top ten hold approximately 5.6% of the sample, which has about 50,000 clones, about two thirds seen once. The material was tumor tissue, obtained at baseline. These receptors originate from a person aged 25 to 80 with non-small cell lung cancer. The CDR3 runs from the conserved cysteine through the conserved F or W. The D gene is left open where the match is weak. Clone size is shown for a subset of rows, as once, few, many or a class of expanded clone.

J gene: TRBJ2-2
V gene: TRBV13
clone size: once
D gene: .
CDR3 protein: CASSPDTRNTGELFF
CDR3 DNA: TGTGCCAGCAGCCCAGACACAAGAAACACCGGGGAGCTGTTTTTT

J gene: TRBJ1-2
V gene: TRBV6-5
clone size: .
D gene: TRBD1
CDR3 protein: CASGGTGANYGYTF
CDR3 DNA: TGTGCCAGCGGGGGGACAGGGGCCAACTATGGCTACACCTTC

J gene: TRBJ2-3
V gene: TRBV11-2
clone size: once
D gene: TRBD2
CDR3 protein: CASSVTGTSSDTQYF
CDR3 DNA: TGTGCCAGCAGCGTTACCGGGACTAGTTCAGATACGCAGTATTTT

J gene: TRBJ1-2
V gene: TRBV30
clone size: once
D gene: .
CDR3 protein: CAWSYQGFNYGYTF
CDR3 DNA: TGTGCCTGGAGTTACCAGGGTTTTAACTATGGCTACACCTTC

J gene: TRBJ2-6
V gene: TRBV28
clone size: .
D gene: TRBD1
CDR3 protein: CASSPGGSGANVLTF
CDR3 DNA: TGTGCCAGCAGTCCAGGGGGCTCTGGGGCCAACGTCCTGACTTTC

J gene: TRBJ1-6
V gene: TRBV7-3
clone size: few
D gene: TRBD1
CDR3 protein: CASSLEGARNSPLHF
CDR3 DNA: TGTGCCAGCAGCTTAGAGGGGGCACGGAATTCACCCCTCCACTTT

J gene: TRBJ2-1
V gene: TRBV2
clone size: once
D gene: TRBD2
CDR3 protein: CASRLAGGPHEQFF
CDR3 DNA: TGTGCCAGCAGACTAGCGGGGGGACCTCATGAGCAGTTCTTC

J gene: TRBJ1-4
V gene: TRBV7-2
clone size: .
D gene: .
CDR3 protein: CASSLGSWRKEELFF
CDR3 DNA: TGTGCCAGCAGCTTAGGATCTTGGAGGAAGGAAGAACTGTTTTTT

J gene: TRBJ1-1
V gene: TRBV5-1
clone size: .
D gene: .
CDR3 protein: CASSLDGRPNTEAFF
CDR3 DNA: TGCGCCAGCAGCTTGGATGGCAGGCCAAACACTGAAGCTTTCTTT

J gene: TRBJ2-7
V gene: TRBV6-1
clone size: .
D gene: .
CDR3 protein: CASTTGGGQYF
CDR3 DNA: TGTGCCAGCACCACCGGGGGCGGGCAGTACTTC

J gene: TRBJ2-7
V gene: TRBV28
clone size: few
D gene: TRBD1
CDR3 protein: CASSLPGQGYYEQYF
CDR3 DNA: TGTGCCAGTAGTTTACCAGGACAGGGCTACTACGAGCAGTACTTC

J gene: TRBJ2-7
V gene: TRBV28
clone size: .
D gene: TRBD2
CDR3 protein: CATRLAGGHEQYF
CDR3 DNA: TGTGCCACTCGACTAGCGGGAGGCCACGAGCAGTACTTC

J gene: TRBJ2-7
V gene: TRBV6-1
clone size: .
D gene: .
CDR3 protein: CASTLSGVSYEQYF
CDR3 DNA: TGTGCCAGCACCTTGTCGGGGGTGTCCTACGAGCAGTACTTC

J gene: TRBJ2-7
V gene: TRBV7-2
clone size: once
D gene: .
CDR3 protein: CASSLAKGGYEQYF
CDR3 DNA: TGTGCCAGCAGCTTAGCGAAAGGCGGGTACGAGCAGTACTTC

J gene: TRBJ2-7
V gene: TRBV20-1
clone size: .
D gene: .
CDR3 protein: CSWARLYEQYF
CDR3 DNA: TGCAGTTGGGCACGGCTGTACGAGCAGTACTTC

J gene: TRBJ2-5
V gene: TRBV19
clone size: .
D gene: .
CDR3 protein: CASSRQGGGETQYF
CDR3 DNA: TGTGCCAGTAGTAGACAGGGAGGAGGAGAGACCCAGTACTTC

J gene: TRBJ1-4
V gene: TRBV6-6
clone size: .
D gene: TRBD1
CDR3 protein: CASSYGQEPRGKLFF
CDR3 DNA: TGTGCCAGCAGTTACGGACAGGAGCCCAGGGGGAAACTGTTTTTT

J gene: TRBJ1-5
V gene: TRBV30
clone size: once
D gene: TRBD1
CDR3 protein: CAWSVQGGNQPQHF
CDR3 DNA: TGTGCCTGGAGTGTACAGGGGGGTAATCAGCCCCAGCATTTT

J gene: TRBJ1-2
V gene: TRBV4-2
clone size: once
D gene: .
CDR3 protein: CASSQDQVSGYTF
CDR3 DNA: TGTGCCAGCAGCCAAGATCAAGTCAGTGGCTACACCTTC

J gene: TRBJ2-2
V gene: TRBV7-9
clone size: .
D gene: .
CDR3 protein: CASIETEVTGELFF
CDR3 DNA: TGTGCCAGCATAGAAACAGAGGTAACCGGGGAGCTGTTTTTT

J gene: TRBJ1-1
V gene: TRBV6-5
clone size: .
D gene: TRBD1
CDR3 protein: CASSPQGEVAEAFF
CDR3 DNA: TGTGCCAGCAGTCCACAGGGGGAGGTGGCTGAAGCTTTCTTT